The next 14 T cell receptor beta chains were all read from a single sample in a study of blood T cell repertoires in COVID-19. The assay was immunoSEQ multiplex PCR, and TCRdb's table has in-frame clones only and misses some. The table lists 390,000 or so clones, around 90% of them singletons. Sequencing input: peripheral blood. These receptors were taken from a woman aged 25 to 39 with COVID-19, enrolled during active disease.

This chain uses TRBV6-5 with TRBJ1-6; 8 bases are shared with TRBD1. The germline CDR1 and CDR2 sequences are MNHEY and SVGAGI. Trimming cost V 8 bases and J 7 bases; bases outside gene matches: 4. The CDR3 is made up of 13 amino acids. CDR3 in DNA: TGTGCCAGCCTGGACAGGGACAATTCACCCCTCCACTTT. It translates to CASLDRDNSPLHF.

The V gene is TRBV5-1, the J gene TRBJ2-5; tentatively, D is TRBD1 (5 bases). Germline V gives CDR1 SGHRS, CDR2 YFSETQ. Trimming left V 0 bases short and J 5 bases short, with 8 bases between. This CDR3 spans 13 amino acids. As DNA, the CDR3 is TGCGCCAGCAGCTTGGTAGCAGGGGAGACCCAGTACTTC. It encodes CASSLVAGETQYF.

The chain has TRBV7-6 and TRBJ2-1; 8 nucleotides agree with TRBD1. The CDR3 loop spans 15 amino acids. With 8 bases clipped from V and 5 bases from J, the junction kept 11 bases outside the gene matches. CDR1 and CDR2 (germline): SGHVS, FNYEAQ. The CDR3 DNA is TGTGCCAGCGGACAGGGCGTTGATGGACACAATGAGCAGTTCTTC. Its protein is CASGQGVDGHNEQFF.

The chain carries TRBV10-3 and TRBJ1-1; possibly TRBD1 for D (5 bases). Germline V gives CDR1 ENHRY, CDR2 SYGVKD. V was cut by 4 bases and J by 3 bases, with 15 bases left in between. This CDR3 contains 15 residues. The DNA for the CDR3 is TGTGCCATCAGTGCCGGTGCCGGGGGGGACACTGAAGCTTTCTTT. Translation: CAISAGAGGDTEAFF.

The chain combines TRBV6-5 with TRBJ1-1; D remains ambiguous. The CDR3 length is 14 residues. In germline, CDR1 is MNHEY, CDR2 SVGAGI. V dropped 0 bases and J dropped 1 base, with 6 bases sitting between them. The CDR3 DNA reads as TGTGCCAGCAGTTACTCTTTCGGGAACACTGAAGCTTTCTTT. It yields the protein CASSYSFGNTEAFF.

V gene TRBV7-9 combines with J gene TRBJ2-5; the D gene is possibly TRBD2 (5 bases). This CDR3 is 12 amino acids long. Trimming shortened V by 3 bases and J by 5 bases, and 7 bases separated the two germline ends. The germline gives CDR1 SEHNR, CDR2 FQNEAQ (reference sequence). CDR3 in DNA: TGTGCCAGCAGCTTTTGGACTGAGACCCAGTACTTC. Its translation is CASSFWTETQYF.

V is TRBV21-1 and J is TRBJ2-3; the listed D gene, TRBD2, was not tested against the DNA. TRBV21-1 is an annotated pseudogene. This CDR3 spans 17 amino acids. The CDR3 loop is CASSKVSKAGGLDTQYF. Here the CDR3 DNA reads TGTGCCAGCAGCAAGGTTTCGAAGGCGGGGGGGCTCGATACGCAGTATTTT.

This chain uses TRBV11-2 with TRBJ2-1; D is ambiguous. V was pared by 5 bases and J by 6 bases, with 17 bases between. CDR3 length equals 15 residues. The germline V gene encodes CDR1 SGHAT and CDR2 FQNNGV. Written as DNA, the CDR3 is TGTGCCAGCAGCCCAGGATATTTCTCAAGCAATGAGCAGTTCTTC. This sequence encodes CASSPGYFSSNEQFF.

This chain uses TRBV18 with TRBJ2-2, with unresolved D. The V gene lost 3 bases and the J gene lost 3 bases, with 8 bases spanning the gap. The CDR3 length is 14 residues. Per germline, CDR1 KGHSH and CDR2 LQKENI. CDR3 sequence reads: CASSPGRDTGELFF. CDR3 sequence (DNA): TGTGCCAGCTCACCGGGTCGGGACACCGGGGAGCTGTTTTTT.

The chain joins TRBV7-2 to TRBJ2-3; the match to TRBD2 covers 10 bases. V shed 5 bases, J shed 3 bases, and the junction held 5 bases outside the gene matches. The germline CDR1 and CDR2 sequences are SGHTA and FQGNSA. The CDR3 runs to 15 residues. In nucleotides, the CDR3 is TGTGCCAGCAGCCAACTAGCGGGGATTACAGATACGCAGTATTTT. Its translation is CASSQLAGITDTQYF. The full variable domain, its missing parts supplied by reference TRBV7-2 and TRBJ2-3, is GAGVSQSPSNKVTEKGKDVELRCDPISGHTALYWYRQSLGQGLEFLIYFQGNSAPDKSGLPSDRFSAERTGGSVSTLTIQRTQQEDSAVYLCASSQLAGITDTQYFGPGTRLTVL.

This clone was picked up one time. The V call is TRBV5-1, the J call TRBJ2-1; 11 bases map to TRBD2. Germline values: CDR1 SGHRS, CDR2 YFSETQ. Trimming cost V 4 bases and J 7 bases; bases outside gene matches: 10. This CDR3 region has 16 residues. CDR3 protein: CASSVGLAVGRNEQFF. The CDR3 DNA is TGCGCCAGCAGCGTGGGACTAGCGGTCGGTCGGAATGAGCAGTTCTTC.

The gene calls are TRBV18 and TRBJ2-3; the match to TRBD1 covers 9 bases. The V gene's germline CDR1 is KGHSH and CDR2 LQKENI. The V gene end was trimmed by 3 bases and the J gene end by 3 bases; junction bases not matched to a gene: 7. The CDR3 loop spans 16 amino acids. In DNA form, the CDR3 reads TGTGCCAGCTCACCCAAAACAGGGGGCCGTACAGATACGCAGTATTTT. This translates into CASSPKTGGRTDTQYF.

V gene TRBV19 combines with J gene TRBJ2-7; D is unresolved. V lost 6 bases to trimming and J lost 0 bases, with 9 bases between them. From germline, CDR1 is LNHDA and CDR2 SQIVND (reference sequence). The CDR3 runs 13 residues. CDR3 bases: TGTGCCAGTAGAGCCGCTAGCTCCTACGAGCAGTACTTC. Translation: CASRAASSYEQYF. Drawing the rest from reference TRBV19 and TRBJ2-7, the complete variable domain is DGGITQSPKYLFRKEGQNVTLSCEQNLNHDAMYWYRQDPGQGLRLIYYSQIVNDFQKGDIAEGYSVSREKKESFPLTVTSAQKNPTAFYLCASRAASSYEQYFGPGTRLTVT.

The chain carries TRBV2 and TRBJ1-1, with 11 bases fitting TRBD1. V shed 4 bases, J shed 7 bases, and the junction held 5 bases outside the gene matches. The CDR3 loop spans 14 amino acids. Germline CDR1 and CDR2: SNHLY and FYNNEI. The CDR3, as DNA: TGTGCCAGCAGTGGATTAGGGACAGGGGGTGAAGCTTTCTTT. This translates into CASSGLGTGGEAFF.